These T cell receptor beta chains were read from a single sample in a study of shared clonotypes between healthy human individuals. Profiling relied on immunoSEQ multiplex PCR, and the TCRdb table lists in-frame clones only, not all of them. Of 190,000 or so clones listed, 60% to 75% are singletons. Sequencing input: memory CD4+ T cells sorted from blood. All receptors come from a man aged 25 to 40 in good health. The CDR3 runs from the conserved cysteine through the conserved F or W. The order of the fields is V gene, D gene, J gene, clone size, CDR3 protein, CDR3 DNA. The D gene is left open where the match is weak. Clone size is given for some rows only: seen once, a few or many times, or a class if the clone is expanded.

TRBV5-1	TRBD1	TRBJ1-1	-	CASSWRQGGTEAFF	TGCGCCAGCAGCTGGAGACAGGGGGGTACTGAAGCTTTCTTT
TRBV4-3	TRBD2	TRBJ2-1	few	CASSQGGSGYNEQFF	TGCGCCAGCAGCCAGGGGGGGAGCGGGTACAATGAGCAGTTCTTC
TRBV11-2	TRBD2	TRBJ2-1	many	CASSLDRAGRGYNEQFF	TGTGCCAGCAGCTTAGATCGGGCCGGGAGGGGGTACAATGAGCAGTTCTTC
TRBV7-8	TRBD1	TRBJ2-3	-	CASRLQGADTQYF	TGTGCCAGCAGGTTACAGGGGGCAGATACGCAGTATTTT
TRBV5-1	-	TRBJ2-1	-	CASSVADYNEQFF	TGCGCCAGCAGCGTCGCGGACTACAATGAGCAGTTCTTC
TRBV7-9	-	TRBJ1-2	-	CASSLALPRDGYTF	TGTGCCAGCAGCTTAGCCCTACCCCGGGATGGCTACACCTTC
TRBV9	-	TRBJ2-3	-	CASSVEWRSLDTQYF	TGTGCCAGCAGCGTAGAGTGGAGAAGTCTAGATACGCAGTATTTT
TRBV5-6	-	TRBJ2-6	-	CASSSGLNSGANVLTF	TGTGCCAGCAGCTCGGGACTGAACTCTGGGGCCAACGTCCTGACTTTC
TRBV5-6	TRBD2	TRBJ2-5	-	CASSLAGGSLRETQYF	TGTGCCAGCAGCCTGGCGGGGGGGAGCTTACGGGAGACCCAGTACTTC
TRBV5-1	TRBD2	TRBJ2-2	-	CASSPPGREDTGELFF	TGCGCCAGCAGCCCCCCCGGACGGGAGGACACCGGGGAGCTGTTTTTT
TRBV5-1	-	TRBJ1-1	-	CASSLVPGPGEAFF	TGCGCCAGCAGCTTGGTCCCGGGACCCGGTGAAGCTTTCTTT
TRBV20-1	-	TRBJ2-7	-	CSAGLGDMRYF	TGCAGTGCTGGCTTAGGTGATATGCGGTACTTC
TRBV5-1	-	TRBJ2-7	-	CASSFTGDPYEQYF	TGCGCCAGCAGCTTTACGGGAGACCCCTACGAGCAGTACTTC
TRBV6-6	TRBD2	TRBJ2-1	-	CASSYVVTSGRYEQFF	TGTGCCAGCAGTTACGTAGTGACTAGCGGGAGATATGAGCAGTTCTTC
TRBV14	TRBD2	TRBJ2-7	-	CASSPLGRDSYEQYF	TGTGCCAGCAGCCCCCTAGGGAGGGACTCCTACGAGCAGTACTTC
TRBV2	-	TRBJ2-1	-	CASSLKGPAGEQFF	TGTGCCAGCAGCCTTAAAGGACCGGCTGGTGAGCAGTTCTTC
TRBV5-1	-	TRBJ2-7	-	CASAAVGDEQYF	TGCGCCAGCGCCGCAGTCGGCGACGAGCAGTACTTC
TRBV11-2	-	TRBJ2-5	-	CASSPVLETQYF	TGTGCCAGCAGCCCCGTCTTGGAGACCCAGTACTTC
TRBV11-2	-	TRBJ2-1	-	CASSSDVRNEQFF	TGTGCCAGCAGCTCAGATGTGCGAAATGAGCAGTTCTTC
TRBV7-8	-	TRBJ1-5	few	CASSLAFGGAQHF	TGTGCCAGCAGCTTAGCTTTCGGGGGGGCCCAGCATTTT
TRBV19	-	TRBJ1-2	-	CASRRASKYGYTF	TGTGCCAGTAGGAGGGCGTCCAAGTATGGCTACACCTTC
TRBV9	-	TRBJ2-3	-	CASSVVGDTQYF	TGTGCCAGCAGCGTAGTGGGTGATACGCAGTATTTT
TRBV14	TRBD1	TRBJ2-7	-	CASSGTGVREQYF	TGTGCCAGCAGCGGGACAGGGGTGCGCGAGCAGTACTTC
TRBV18	-	TRBJ1-4	-	CASSLSRVETNEKLFF	TGTGCCAGCTCACTATCTCGAGTTGAGACTAATGAAAAACTGTTTTTT
TRBV20-1	-	TRBJ2-3	once	CSATLLDTQYF	TGCAGTGCTACCTTGTTAGATACGCAGTATTTT
TRBV9	-	TRBJ2-1	few	CASSVVDYNEQFF	TGTGCCAGCAGCGTAGTTGACTACAATGAGCAGTTCTTC
TRBV5-1	-	TRBJ2-7	-	CASSLEDGSPTPYEQYF	TGCGCCAGCAGCCTTGAGGACGGTTCACCTACTCCCTACGAGCAGTACTTC
TRBV7-6	-	TRBJ2-2	-	CASSQLSGRNTGELFF	TGTGCCAGCAGCCAACTAAGCGGTAGGAACACCGGGGAGCTGTTTTTT
TRBV18	TRBD1	TRBJ1-1	-	CASSPPVGQGRVANTEAFF	TGTGCCAGCTCACCACCGGTAGGACAGGGGAGGGTCGCGAACACTGAAGCTTTCTTT
TRBV6-5	-	TRBJ1-4	-	CASAPSDNEKLFF	TGTGCCAGCGCCCCTTCCGATAATGAAAAACTGTTTTTT
TRBV6-1	-	TRBJ2-7	-	CASSTGAYEQYF	TGTGCCAGCAGTACAGGAGCCTACGAGCAGTACTTC
TRBV6-1	TRBD2	TRBJ2-1	-	CATPPGLAGNEQFF	TGTGCCACCCCGCCGGGACTAGCGGGGAATGAGCAGTTCTTC
TRBV27	-	TRBJ1-1	-	CASSRIAILAEAFF	TGTGCCAGCAGCCGGATCGCTATCTTGGCTGAAGCTTTCTTT
TRBV28	TRBD2	TRBJ2-1	-	CASSSPSSGRGNEQFF	TGTGCCAGCAGTTCCCCTTCTAGCGGGAGGGGCAATGAGCAGTTCTTC
TRBV7-2	-	TRBJ2-2	-	CASSLAGSSSTGELFF	TGTGCCAGCAGCTTAGCGGGTTCTAGTAGCACCGGGGAGCTGTTTTTT
TRBV20-1	-	TRBJ2-7	-	CSASPGYEQYF	TGCAGTGCTAGTCCTGGCTACGAGCAGTACTTC
TRBV11-3	-	TRBJ2-2	-	CASSLESTAGELFF	TGTGCCAGCAGCTTAGAATCTACGGCCGGGGAGCTGTTTTTT
TRBV4-1	-	TRBJ2-1	-	CASSTGSGTPSYNEQFF	TGCGCCAGCAGTACTGGGTCTGGGACTCCCTCCTACAATGAGCAGTTCTTC
TRBV2	TRBD1	TRBJ2-1	-	CASSETGAYNEQFF	TGTGCCAGCAGTGAAACAGGGGCTTACAATGAGCAGTTCTTC
TRBV28	-	TRBJ2-2	-	CASRDIQGSGERELFF	TGTGCCAGCCGGGACATCCAGGGAAGCGGGGAAAGGGAGCTGTTTTTT
TRBV28	-	TRBJ2-1	-	CASIPDETYNEQFF	TGTGCCAGCATCCCTGACGAAACCTACAATGAGCAGTTCTTC
TRBV10-2	TRBD2	TRBJ2-1	-	CASSESRLAGVPNEQFF	TGCGCCAGCAGTGAGTCGCGACTAGCGGGAGTGCCCAATGAGCAGTTCTTC
TRBV29-1	-	TRBJ2-3	-	CSVLRVTDTQYF	TGCAGCGTCCTGCGGGTCACAGATACGCAGTATTTT
TRBV15	-	TRBJ2-3	-	CATSRERGTVTDTQYF	TGTGCCACCAGCAGAGAAAGGGGGACGGTGACAGATACGCAGTATTTT
TRBV7-9	-	TRBJ2-2	-	CASSLVSWGPTGELFF	TGTGCCAGCAGCTTAGTATCGTGGGGACCCACCGGGGAGCTGTTTTTT
TRBV2	TRBD2	TRBJ2-3	-	CASRREADTQYF	TGTGCCAGCAGGCGGGAGGCAGATACGCAGTATTTT
TRBV18	TRBD2	TRBJ2-7	-	CASSLAGVLYEQYF	TGTGCCAGCTCACTAGCGGGAGTCCTTTACGAGCAGTACTTC
TRBV25-1	TRBD1	TRBJ2-5	few	CASSGYNRDSQESQYF	TGTGCCAGCAGTGGCTATAACCGGGACAGCCAAGAGTCCCAGTACTTC
TRBV6-1	-	TRBJ2-1	-	CASSETIDLEQFF	TGTGCCAGCAGTGAAACGATAGATCTTGAGCAGTTCTTC
TRBV14	-	TRBJ2-2	-	CASSQVGGYTGELFF	TGTGCCAGCAGCCAAGTAGGCGGATACACCGGGGAGCTGTTTTTT
TRBV19	-	TRBJ2-7	-	CASSMRAGLEQYF	TGTGCCAGTAGTATGCGGGCAGGCCTCGAGCAGTACTTC
TRBV7-2	-	TRBJ2-1	-	CASSKAGPHEQFF	TGTGCCAGCAGCAAGGCGGGACCACATGAGCAGTTCTTC
TRBV15	TRBD1	TRBJ2-7	-	CATSRDPGTGYHEQYF	TGTGCCACCAGCAGAGATCCCGGGACAGGCTACCACGAGCAGTACTTC
TRBV29-1	-	TRBJ1-1	-	CSVGTVRTEAFF	TGCAGCGTTGGGACAGTTCGGACTGAAGCTTTCTTT